A selection of T cell receptor beta chains follows, all from one sample in a study of blood T cells in healthy people across ages. TCRdb fed the 5' RACE reads into MiXCR, producing one record per CDR3 protein. Here the sample spans fewer than 750,000 distinct CDR3 sequences, 45% to 55% being singletons. Material for sequencing was blood. The receptor set was obtained from a man aged 80 or over in good health. Both conserved end residues are part of each CDR3. The order of the fields is J gene, V gene, clone size, D gene, CDR3 DNA, CDR3 protein. The D gene is left open where the match is weak. Clone size is given for some rows only: seen once, a few or many times, or a class if the clone is expanded.

TRBJ2-3 | TRBV6-1 | few | NA | TGTGCCAGCAGTTGGGGGGAGAACACAGATACGCAGTATTTT | CASSWGENTDTQYF
TRBJ1-5 | TRBV7-2 | NA | NA | TGTGCCAGCAGCGCCGCGCTTCGCAATCAGCCCCAGCATTTT | CASSAALRNQPQHF
TRBJ2-1 | TRBV20-1 | NA | NA | TGCGGTGCTAGATCCTCTAGCTCTAGCTCCTACAATGAGCAGTTCTTC | CGARSSSSSSYNEQFF
TRBJ2-1 | TRBV9 | few | NA | TGTGCCAGCAGCGTAGTGGACTTAGGGAATGAGCAGTTCTTC | CASSVVDLGNEQFF
TRBJ2-5 | TRBV6-5 | NA | TRBD1 | TGTGCCAGCAGTCGACAGGGGACGCAAGAGACCCAGTACTTC | CASSRQGTQETQYF
TRBJ2-5 | TRBV7-2 | few | TRBD2 | TGTGCCAGCAGCTTCGGACTAGCGGGGTTAGAGACCCAGTACTTC | CASSFGLAGLETQYF
TRBJ1-4 | TRBV6-6 | many | NA | TGTGCCAGCAGTTACGGGACTGCAACTAATGAAAAACTGTTTTTT | CASSYGTATNEKLFF
TRBJ1-1 | TRBV7-9 | NA | TRBD1 | TGTGCCAGCAACTCATACAGGGGCCGGGACTTGGACACTGAAGCTTTCTTT | CASNSYRGRDLDTEAFF
TRBJ2-4 | TRBV6-6 | many | TRBD2 | TGTGCCAGCAGTGTGCGGGGGTTTGCCAAAAACATTCAGTACTTC | CASSVRGFAKNIQYF
TRBJ2-7 | TRBV29-1 | NA | NA | TGCAGCGTTGAAGAGGTACCGGGGTACGAGCAGTACTTC | CSVEEVPGYEQYF
TRBJ2-7 | TRBV10-3 | NA | TRBD1 | TGTGCCATCAGTGAGCTTGCAGGGGGCCCCTACGAGCAGTACTTC | CAISELAGGPYEQYF
TRBJ2-7 | TRBV12-3/TRBV12-4 | NA | TRBD2 | TGTGCCAGCAGTGGACTAGCGGGGTTGGATGAGCAGTACTTC | CASSGLAGLDEQYF
TRBJ2-1 | TRBV20-1 | many | NA | TGCAGTGCTGACGGGCCCGCCGATGAGCAGTTCTTC | CSADGPADEQFF
TRBJ2-7 | TRBV11-2 | NA | TRBD1 | TGTGCCAGCAGCATCCTACAGGGGAGCTCCTACGAGCAGTACTTC | CASSILQGSSYEQYF
TRBJ2-5 | TRBV9 | NA | NA | TGTGCCAGCAGCGTAGAGGACGGGGGGCTTCAAGAGACCCAGTACTTC | CASSVEDGGLQETQYF